This T cell receptor (beta chain) was captured by sequencing in a study of T-cell memory formation after mild COVID-19. TCRdb re-derived calls from the 5' RACE reads in MiXCR, one entry per CDR3 protein. The sample shows around 300,000 distinct CDR3 sequences, 15% to 20% of them seen only once. The CDR3 covers 15 residues. V gave up 0 bases and J gave up 1 base, with 10 bases separating them. Germline assignment: CDR1 SGHKS and CDR2 YYEKEE (reference sequence). This clonotype was sampled from a man aged 18 to 35 who had mild COVID-19 (a few samples of this study predate the infection). Cell type and time point are not known. The rearrangement uses TRBV5-5 and TRBJ1-1; possibly TRBD1 for D (5 bases). The sequencing input was PBMCs or a T cell subset sorted from them (not recorded which). The CDR3 loop reads CASSLGQTSNTEAFF. The CDR3 nucleotides are TGTGCCAGCAGCTTGGGACAGACTTCGAACACTGAAGCTTTCTTT.